This T cell receptor (beta chain) came from a study of cytomegalovirus exposure and HLA in healthy donors. Looked up from germline, CDR1 is MGHRA and CDR2 is YSYEKL. This CDR3 contains 14 residues. V was shortened by 0 bases and J by 2 bases, with 8 bases between the two germline ends. General observations from the study: Several of the most significant clusters appeared linked to common viral pathogens, based on a later analysis. Cytomegalovirus-associated TCR beta chains were listed, numbering roughly 150.

Notes on this clone: Its antigen is not identified.

Use of 60 Vbeta and 13 Jbeta primers characterized the PCR. Libraries were prepared by immunoSEQ multiplex PCR; TCRdb keeps only in-frame clonotypes and omits some of them. The data contain around 180,000 clones, 65% to 75% of them singletons. Sequenced input: PBMCs. The J gene is TRBJ2-7, the V gene TRBV4-1, with D uncertain. The source is a girl aged 10 to 17 in good health and CMV-seronegative. The CDR3 loop is CASSQESSAYEQYF. The DNA for the CDR3 is TGCGCCAGCAGCCAAGAGTCCAGTGCCTACGAGCAGTACTTC.